This is a list of T cell receptor beta chains from one sample in a study of T cell responses to AZD1222 COVID-19 vaccine. Sequencing used immunoSEQ multiplex PCR; TCRdb keeps in-frame clones, though not all of them. Among about 140,000 clones listed, 91% were seen once. The sample consisted of peripheral blood, taken 28 days after the second dose of the MenACWY control vaccine. The receptor set was obtained from an adult who received the MenACWY meningococcal vaccine as a control. Each CDR3 is given with its conserved first and last residue. The D gene is left open where the match is weak. Where a row states a size, it is once, few, many or the class of an expanded clone; other rows omit it.

>TRBV19|.|.|TRBJ2-7
CASRRAKGYEQYF
TGTGCCAGTAGGCGGGCCAAGGGCTACGAGCAGTACTTC
>TRBV3-1/TRBV3-2|.|.|TRBJ1-1
CASRPHGGWNTEAFF
TGTGCCAGCAGACCCCATGGGGGATGGAACACTGAAGCTTTCTTT
>TRBV11-2|.|.|TRBJ2-5
CASSRGPQETQYF
TGTGCCAGCAGCCGAGGCCCACAAGAGACCCAGTACTTC
>TRBV5-4|few|.|TRBJ2-1
CASSLELAGLSPVAYNEQFF
TGTGCCAGCAGCTTGGAGTTGGCGGGACTGTCCCCTGTCGCCTACAATGAGCAGTTCTTC
>TRBV6-4|.|TRBD1|TRBJ1-2
CANPGRDRGPYGYTF
TGTGCCAACCCCGGGAGGGACAGGGGGCCTTATGGCTACACCTTC
>TRBV9|.|.|TRBJ2-3
CASSVVATDTQYF
TGTGCCAGCAGCGTAGTGGCTACAGATACGCAGTATTTT
>TRBV11-3|.|TRBD1|TRBJ2-2
CASSRLVDRGTGELFF
TGTGCCAGCAGCCGACTGGTTGACAGGGGGACCGGGGAGCTGTTTTTT
>TRBV21-1|.|.|TRBJ2-5
CASSNGYGGSETQYF
TGTGCCAGCAGCAACGGCTACGGGGGTAGCGAGACCCAGTACTTC
>TRBV5-1|.|.|TRBJ1-5
CASSLDLGDSQPQHF
TGCGCCAGCAGCTTGGACCTAGGAGATAGCCAGCCCCAGCATTTT
>TRBV7-9|once|.|TRBJ2-1
CASSLQSGAGEQFF
TGTGCCAGCAGCTTACAGTCAGGGGCTGGTGAGCAGTTCTTC
>TRBV7-2|.|.|TRBJ2-7
CASSLTASGAREQYF
TGTGCCAGCAGCTTAACTGCGTCGGGGGCGAGAGAGCAGTACTTC
>TRBV30|.|TRBD1|TRBJ1-2
CAWSEGTDLYGYTF
TGTGCCTGGAGCGAAGGGACAGACCTCTATGGCTACACCTTC
>TRBV28|.|.|TRBJ1-5
CASSLFAGIQPQHF
TGTGCCAGCAGTTTGTTTGCGGGGATCCAGCCCCAGCATTTT
>TRBV15|.|.|TRBJ1-2
CATSRGEGFNGYTF
TGTGCCACCAGCAGAGGTGAGGGGTTTAATGGCTACACCTTC
>TRBV2|.|.|TRBJ2-7
CASSSRYSYEQYF
TGTGCCAGCAGTAGCAGATATTCCTACGAGCAGTACTTC
>TRBV28|.|.|TRBJ2-1
CASSSLRMFF
TGTGCCAGCAGTTCCCTTCGCATGTTCTTC
>TRBV18|.|.|TRBJ2-1
CASSTDRSSYNEQFF
TGTGCCAGCTCAACCGACAGGAGCTCCTACAATGAGCAGTTCTTC
>TRBV7-3|.|TRBD1|TRBJ2-5
CASSRDRGQTQYF
TGTGCCAGCAGCCGGGACAGGGGTCAGACCCAGTACTTC
>TRBV2|.|TRBD2|TRBJ2-5
CASTPGLAGGSETQYF
TGTGCCAGCACCCCGGGACTAGCGGGAGGGTCCGAGACCCAGTACTTC
>TRBV3-1/TRBV3-2|.|.|TRBJ2-1
CASAIGGYDNEQFF
TGTGCCAGCGCCATTGGGGGGTACGACAATGAGCAGTTCTTC
>TRBV20-1|.|.|TRBJ1-2
CSAGARRAEGDGYTF
TGCAGTGCTGGTGCCCGCCGGGCCGAAGGGGATGGCTACACCTTC
>TRBV24-1|.|.|TRBJ2-7
CATSDPGPSYEQYF
TGTGCCACCAGTGACCCCGGCCCCTCCTACGAGCAGTACTTC
>TRBV4-2|.|.|TRBJ2-7
CASSQGAGSQDYEQYF
TGTGCCAGCAGCCAAGGTGCGGGATCCCAGGACTACGAGCAGTACTTC
>TRBV5-4|.|.|TRBJ1-2
CASSLDLSNYGYTF
TGTGCCAGCAGCTTGGACTTAAGCAACTATGGCTACACCTTC
>TRBV28|once|.|TRBJ2-5
CASSNPSGDPETQYF
TGTGCCAGCAGCAACCCGTCGGGGGATCCGGAGACCCAGTACTTC
>TRBV6-2/TRBV6-3|.|TRBD2|TRBJ2-1
CASSFGLAASNEQFF
TGTGCCAGCAGTTTTGGACTAGCGGCATCCAATGAGCAGTTCTTC
>TRBV7-2|.|.|TRBJ2-7
CASSFSVDTYEQYF
TGTGCCAGCAGCTTCAGTGTGGACACCTACGAGCAGTACTTC
>TRBV5-1|once|.|TRBJ2-1
CASSLRPGRINEQFF
TGCGCCAGCAGCTTGCGCCCGGGGAGGATCAATGAGCAGTTCTTC
>TRBV7-2|.|.|TRBJ2-3
CASSPRRHTDTQYF
TGTGCCAGCAGCCCCCGTAGACACACAGATACGCAGTATTTT
>TRBV28|.|TRBD1|TRBJ1-2
CASSLDQGAGYGYTF
TGTGCCAGCAGTTTAGACCAGGGGGCTGGCTATGGCTACACCTTC
>TRBV28|.|TRBD2|TRBJ2-3
CASSLSSGVSTDTQYF
TGTGCCAGCAGTTTAAGTAGCGGGGTTAGCACAGATACGCAGTATTTT
>TRBV18|.|.|TRBJ1-6
CASSPWESYNSPLHF
TGTGCCAGCTCACCTTGGGAGTCCTATAATTCACCCCTCCACTTT